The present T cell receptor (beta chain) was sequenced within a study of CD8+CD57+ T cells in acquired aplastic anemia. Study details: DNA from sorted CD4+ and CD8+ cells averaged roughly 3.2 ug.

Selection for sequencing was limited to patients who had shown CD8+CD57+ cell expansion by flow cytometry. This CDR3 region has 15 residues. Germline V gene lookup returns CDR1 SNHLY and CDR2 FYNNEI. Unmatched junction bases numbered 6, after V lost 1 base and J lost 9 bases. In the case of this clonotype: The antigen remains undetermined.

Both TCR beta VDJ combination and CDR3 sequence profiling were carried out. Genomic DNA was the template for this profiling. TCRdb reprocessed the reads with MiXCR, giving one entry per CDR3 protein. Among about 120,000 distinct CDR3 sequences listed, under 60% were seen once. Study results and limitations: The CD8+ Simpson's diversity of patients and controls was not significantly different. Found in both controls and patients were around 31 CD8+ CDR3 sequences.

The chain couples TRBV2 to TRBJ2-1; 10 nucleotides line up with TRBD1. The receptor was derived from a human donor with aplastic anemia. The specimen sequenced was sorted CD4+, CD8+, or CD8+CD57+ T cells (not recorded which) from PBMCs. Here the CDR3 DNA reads TGTGCCAGCAGTGAAGGACAGGGGGCGATGTTTGAGCAGTTCTTC. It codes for CASSEGQGAMFEQFF.